This entry describes one TCR beta chain. The antigen is not known. This entry belongs to a study of identical twins. Study-level results: Cross-sectional statistical analysis was relied on for the conclusions, without the same donors being followed.

A universal primer site arose from template switching, and cDNA bore unique molecular identifiers. TCRdb passed the 5' RACE reads through MiXCR, listing each CDR3 protein once. The top ten hold roughly 1.5% of the sample, which has around 960,000 distinct CDR3 sequences, about 12% seen once. The same sample was also studied in work on yellow fever vaccine responses in identical twins. From that paper: After vaccination, twins' T cell response reportedly seemed partly convergent, partly personalized.

The sample consisted of PBMCs. This receptor was identified in a woman under 30 in good health.

The CDR3 coding sequence is TGTGCCAGCAGCCACTACAGTAATGAGCAGTTCTTC. It specifies CASSHYSNEQFF. This chain links TRBV12-3 or TRBV12-4 with TRBJ2-1; no firm D call. V lost 6 bases, J lost 7 bases, and 10 bases lay in between. The CDR3 has 12 amino acids.